The 2 T cell receptor beta chains presented below share a single source sample, sequenced in a study of CD8 T cells in Susac syndrome. After extraction with the RNeasy kit, roughly 0.45 to 1 ug of the RNA was reverse transcribed using random hexamers. TCRdb itself ran the immunoSEQ multiplex PCR reads through MiXCR, one entry per CDR3 protein. The sample holds 400,000 to 550,000 distinct CDR3 sequences; around 85% are singletons and the top ten take roughly 0.1%. Sequencing was carried out using CD8+ T cells from PBMCs. The receptors originated from a human donor with multiple sclerosis.

V is TRBV4-1 and J is TRBJ2-3, with a tentative D call TRBD2 (5 bases). The V gene lost 3 bases and the J gene lost 0 bases, with 10 bases spanning the gap. Germline CDR1 reads MGHRA; CDR2 reads YSYEKL. The CDR3 runs 15 residues. The CDR3 coding sequence is TGCGCCAGCAGCCAGAGCGGTGATAGCACAGATACGCAGTATTTT. As protein: CASSQSGDSTDTQYF.

The chain links TRBV19 to TRBJ1-2, with D unclear. V was pared by 7 bases and J by 6 bases, with 15 bases between. Germline values: CDR1 LNHDA, CDR2 SQIVND (reference sequence). CDR3 length: 13 amino acids. The DNA for the CDR3 is TGTGCCAGTACCGGAACGGGTTTCGATGGCTACACCTTC. Translation gives CASTGTGFDGYTF.